The clone carrying this TCR beta chain was seen once. Its antigen is unknown. The sample belongs to a study of cytomegalovirus exposure and HLA in healthy donors. Turning to the study itself: HLA-typed donors contributed some 77 million unique TCRs, which were held in an early data release.

The V gene end was trimmed by 1 base and the J gene end by 6 bases; junction bases not matched to a gene: 5. Germline lookup yields CDR1 SGHTA and CDR2 FQGNSA. CDR3 size: 15 residues. Overall study results and limits: When presence/absence was analysed, sequencing depth was taken to be roughly uniform across donors. Rarity held for most TCR sequences, but there were some public TCRs that occurred in many donors. The authors judged a highly shared variant cluster likely a sequencing artifact.

Primers for the PCR totalled 60 Vbeta and 13 Jbeta. TCRdb's table, derived via immunoSEQ multiplex PCR, lists solely in-frame clones and lacks some. The sample carries about 100,000 clones, roughly 88% recorded once. Sequenced: PBMCs. The clonotype comes from a woman aged 18-29 years in good health and CMV-seronegative. This sequence joins TRBV7-2 and TRBJ1-1; 10 bases match TRBD1. The CDR3 DNA reads TGTGCCAGCAGCTTAGGAGGGACAGGGGTCCCTGAAGCTTTCTTT. Protein product: CASSLGGTGVPEAFF.